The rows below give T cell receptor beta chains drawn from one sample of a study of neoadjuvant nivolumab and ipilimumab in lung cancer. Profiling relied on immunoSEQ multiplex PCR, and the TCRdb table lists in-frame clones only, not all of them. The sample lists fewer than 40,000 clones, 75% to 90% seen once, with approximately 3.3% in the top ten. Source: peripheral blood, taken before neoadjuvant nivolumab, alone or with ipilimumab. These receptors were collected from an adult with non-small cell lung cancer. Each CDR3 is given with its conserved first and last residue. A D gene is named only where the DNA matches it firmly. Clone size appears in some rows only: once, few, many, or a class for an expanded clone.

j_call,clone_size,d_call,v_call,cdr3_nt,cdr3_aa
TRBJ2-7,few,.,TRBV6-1,TGTGCCAGCAGTGAGGGAATAGCGTCATCCTACGAGCAGTACTTC,CASSEGIASSYEQYF
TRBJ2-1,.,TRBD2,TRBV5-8,TGTGCCAGCAATCCAGGGACTAGCTCCTACAATGAGCAGTTCTTC,CASNPGTSSYNEQFF
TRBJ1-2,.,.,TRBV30,TGTGCCTGGAGCGAGGGAGGGGGGATAGGTGGCTACACCTTC,CAWSEGGGIGGYTF
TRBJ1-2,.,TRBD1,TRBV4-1,TGCGCCAGCAGCCAAGACAGCGGACAGGGAAACTATGGCTACACCTTC,CASSQDSGQGNYGYTF
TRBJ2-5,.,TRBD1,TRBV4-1,TGCGCCAGCAGCCAAGGGACAGGAGACCAAGAGACCCAGTACTTC,CASSQGTGDQETQYF
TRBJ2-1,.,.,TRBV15,TGTGCCACCAGCCACGTCGATGAGCAGTTCTTC,CATSHVDEQFF
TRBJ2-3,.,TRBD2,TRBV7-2,TGTGCCAGCAGCTCGGATAGCGGGATATGGACAGATACGCAGTATTTT,CASSSDSGIWTDTQYF
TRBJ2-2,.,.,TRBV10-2,TGCGCCAGCAGCCCCTCCGGACCCCCAAACACCGGGGAGCTGTTTTTT,CASSPSGPPNTGELFF
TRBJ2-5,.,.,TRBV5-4,TGTGCCAGCAGCTTGGTCAGCAACCAAGAGACCCAGTACTTC,CASSLVSNQETQYF
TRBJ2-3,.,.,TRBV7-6,TGTGCCAGCAGCCAGGCTGGAGATACGCAGTATTTT,CASSQAGDTQYF
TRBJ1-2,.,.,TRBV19,TGTGCCAGTAGTTCCCTAGCCGGGAGCGATGGCTACACCTTC,CASSSLAGSDGYTF
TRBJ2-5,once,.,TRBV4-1,TGCGCCAGCAGCCTCTCCCTTTTCAGACAAGAGACCCAGTACTTC,CASSLSLFRQETQYF
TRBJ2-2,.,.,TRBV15,TGTGCCACCAGCATGAGAGGAGGGACCGGGGAGCTGTTTTTT,CATSMRGGTGELFF
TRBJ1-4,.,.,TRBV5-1,TGCGCCAGCAGCTTGGCTTCGCCGGGACTAGGGGAAAAACTGTTTTTT,CASSLASPGLGEKLFF
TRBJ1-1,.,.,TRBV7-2,TGTGCCAGCAGCATAAGACAGGACAACACTGAAGCTTTCTTT,CASSIRQDNTEAFF
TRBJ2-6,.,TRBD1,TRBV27,TGTGCCATCGGACAGGGGGCTTCTGGGGCCAACGTCCTGACTTTC,CAIGQGASGANVLTF
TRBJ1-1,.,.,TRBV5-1,TGCGCCAGCAGCTTTGGGGGGATGAACACTGAAGCTTTCTTT,CASSFGGMNTEAFF
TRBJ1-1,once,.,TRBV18,TGTGCCAGCTCCCCAAGGGCAGAGGTGAACACTGAAGCTTTCTTT,CASSPRAEVNTEAFF
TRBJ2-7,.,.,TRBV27,TGTGCCAGCAGGCCGGGACTGGCCTCCTACGAGCAGTACTTC,CASRPGLASYEQYF
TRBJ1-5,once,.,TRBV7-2,TGTGCCAGCAGCGCGACAGATAGCAATCAGCCCCAGCATTTT,CASSATDSNQPQHF
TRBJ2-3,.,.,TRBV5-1,TGCGCCAGCGTATTGAGCCAAGACACAGATACGCAGTATTTT,CASVLSQDTDTQYF
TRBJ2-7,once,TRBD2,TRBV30,TGTGCCTTCCAGCGGGAGTGGGGCGAGCAGTACTTC,CAFQREWGEQYF
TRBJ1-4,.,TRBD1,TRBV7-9,TGTGCCAGCAGCTCCGGGACAGGGGTGGGGGACCCTAATGAAAAACTGTTTTTT,CASSSGTGVGDPNEKLFF
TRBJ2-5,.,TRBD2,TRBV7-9,TGTGCCAGCAGCAGCGGGACGGACCAAGAGACCCAGTACTTC,CASSSGTDQETQYF
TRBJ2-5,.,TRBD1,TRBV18,TGTGCCAGCTCACCACGAATAGGACAGGGGCAAGAGACCCAGTACTTC,CASSPRIGQGQETQYF
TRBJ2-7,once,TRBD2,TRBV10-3,TGTGCCATCAAACTAGCGAAAGGTTACGAGCAGTACTTC,CAIKLAKGYEQYF
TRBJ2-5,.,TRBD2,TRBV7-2,TGTGCCAGCAGCCTCCCTAGCGGGAGGGTTTCGGAGACCCAGTACTTC,CASSLPSGRVSETQYF
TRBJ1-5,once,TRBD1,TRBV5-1,TGCGCCAGAAACCGGGACAGGGGGCGCGGGAGCAATCAGCCCCAGCATTTT,CARNRDRGRGSNQPQHF
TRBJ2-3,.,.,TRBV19,TGTGCCAGTAGTACCCTAGCAGACTTCACAGATACGCAGTATTTT,CASSTLADFTDTQYF
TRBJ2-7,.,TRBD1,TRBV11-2,TGTGCCAGCAGCTCGGGACAGACCTACGAGCAGTACTTC,CASSSGQTYEQYF
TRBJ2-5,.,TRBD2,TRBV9,TGTGCCAGCAGCGCGGCCGGGACTAGCGGGATCGAGACCCAGTACTTC,CASSAAGTSGIETQYF
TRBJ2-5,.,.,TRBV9,TGTGCCAGCAGCGTAGAGGTCACCCCGGGAGAGACCCAGTACTTC,CASSVEVTPGETQYF
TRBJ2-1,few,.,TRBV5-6,TGTGCCAGCAGCTTGACACCCTACAATGAGCAGTTCTTC,CASSLTPYNEQFF
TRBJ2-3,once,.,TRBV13,TGTGCCAGCAGCTTACAGACTAGCCAGGGGGATACGCAGTATTTT,CASSLQTSQGDTQYF
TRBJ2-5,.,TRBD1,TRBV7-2,TGTGCCAGCAGCTTAGTGGGACAGGGAGGAGAGACCCAGTACTTC,CASSLVGQGGETQYF